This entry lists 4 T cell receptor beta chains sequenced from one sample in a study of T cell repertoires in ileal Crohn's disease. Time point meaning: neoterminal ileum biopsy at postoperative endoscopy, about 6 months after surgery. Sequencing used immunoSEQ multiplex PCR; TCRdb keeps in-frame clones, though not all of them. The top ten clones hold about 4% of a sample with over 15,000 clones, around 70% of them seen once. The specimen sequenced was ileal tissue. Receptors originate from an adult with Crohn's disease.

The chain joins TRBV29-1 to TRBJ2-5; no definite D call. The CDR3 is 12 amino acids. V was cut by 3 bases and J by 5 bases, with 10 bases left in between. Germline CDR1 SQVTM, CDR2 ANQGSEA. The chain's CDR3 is CSVERQTETQYF. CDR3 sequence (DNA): TGCAGCGTTGAGCGCCAGACTGAGACCCAGTACTTC.

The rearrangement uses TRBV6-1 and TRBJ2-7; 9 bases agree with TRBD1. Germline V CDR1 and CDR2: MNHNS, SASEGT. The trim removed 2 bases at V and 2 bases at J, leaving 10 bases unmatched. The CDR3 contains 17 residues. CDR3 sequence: CASSERVQGALPYEQYF. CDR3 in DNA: TGTGCCAGCAGTGAAAGGGTACAGGGGGCTTTGCCCTACGAGCAGTACTTC.

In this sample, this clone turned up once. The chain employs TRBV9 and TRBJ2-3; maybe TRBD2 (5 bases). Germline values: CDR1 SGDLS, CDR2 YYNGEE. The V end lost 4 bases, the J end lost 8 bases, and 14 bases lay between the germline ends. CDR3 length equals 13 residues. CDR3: CASSTTRGGTQYF. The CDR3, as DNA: TGTGCCAGCAGCACAACCCGTGGAGGTACGCAGTATTTT.

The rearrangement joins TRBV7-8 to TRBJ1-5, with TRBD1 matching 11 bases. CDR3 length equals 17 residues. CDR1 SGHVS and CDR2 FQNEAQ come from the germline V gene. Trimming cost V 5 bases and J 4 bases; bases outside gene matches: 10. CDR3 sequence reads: CASSPRTGGSQNQPQHF. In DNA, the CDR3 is TGTGCCAGCAGCCCACGGACAGGGGGCTCCCAAAATCAGCCCCAGCATTTT.